This TCR beta chain derives from a study of T cell repertoires in cytomegalovirus infection (dated by TCRdb to between 2018 and 2021). General notes on the study: Peptide stimulations targeted recently identified HLA-C-restricted CMV epitopes, whose presentation resists viral immunomodulation, together with well-studied HLA-B-restricted epitopes. Because public TCR beta signatures pointed to carriage of CMV infection together with the matching HLA type, the HLA type of each donor mattered for the analysis. Points the paper makes about the study in general: The ex vivo response was dominated by HLA-C-restricted CMV-specific TCR beta clonotypes, which also provided the single most frequent clonotype in two of eight donors. In both this cohort and an independent cohort of approximately 350 donors, the cumulative frequency of public TCR beta family members distinguished carriers of CMV infection plus the relevant HLA type.

The junction shows trimming of 0 bases on V and 2 bases on J, plus 11 bases between the germline ends. Taken from the germline V gene (reference sequence), the CDR1 and CDR2 loops are LNHNV and YYDKDF. Its CDR3 holds 16 amino acids, cysteine through phenylalanine. Only CDR3 DNA is held: 48 bases, read in frame from base 1. Remarks on this clonotype: This receptor's antigen is unknown. There are no base qualities to consult, and no much larger clone falls within one base.

Interpreted using the paper, the treatment or condition label stands for: in vitro stimulation with specific CMV peptide epitopes to enrich CMV-specific T cells. Instrument used: Illumina HiSeq 1500. The raw public data were reprocessed by TCRdb itself: fastp quality trimming at Q25, MiXCR clonotype calling, in-frame beta chains only. Each record represents a unique CDR3 protein, reported with the most common genes and DNA among its rows. This sample holds around 900,000 distinct CDR3 sequences; 30% to 40% were observed only once. The ten largest clones take up 13% of the sample. The starting material was cultured CD8+ T cells from PBMCs, obtained from culture after CMV antigen stimulation. The sequence was collected from a human donor in good health (CMV status not recorded). Some clones in this sample may be carry-over from other donors' samples. The chain couples TRBV15 to TRBJ1-5; TRBD1 is a weak D gene call, 5 bases matching. The bases read TGTGCCACCAGCAGAGATAGATCGGGGGGCAATCAGCCCCAGCATTTT. Its translation reads: CATSRDRSGGNQPQHF.